This TCR beta chain was identified in a study of shared clonotypes between healthy human individuals. There are 16 residues in the CDR3. From germline, CDR1 is SGHAT and CDR2 FQNNGV. With V trimmed by 3 bases and J by 4 bases, 7 bases remained unmatched. For sorted subsets, about 190 ng DNA per replicate equaled some 27,000 T cell genomes. Assay used: immunoSEQ multiplex PCR; TCRdb lists only in-frame clones, some missing. The sample has about 2 million clones, over 85% seen once. The V gene is TRBV11-2, the J gene TRBJ2-3; TRBD2 aligns across 10 bases. This sequence originates from a man younger than 35 in good health. The sequencing input was naive CD4+ T cells sorted from blood. Subset given: CD45RA+ positively selected. The CDR3 loop is CASSFSLAGEADTQYF. The CDR3 DNA sequence: TGTGCCAGCAGCTTCTCCCTAGCGGGAGAGGCAGATACGCAGTATTTT.